This T cell receptor (beta chain) was identified during a study of technical replicates of blood from a few donors. V was pared by 2 bases and J by 4 bases, with 3 bases of the junction left unmatched. This CDR3 contains 14 residues. Germline values: CDR1 MNHEY, CDR2 SVGAGI. Sequencing was performed with immunoSEQ multiplex PCR; in TCRdb, only in-frame clones are kept and a portion is missing. Of some 80,000 clones in the sample, 85% to 95% are singletons; the top ten hold about 0.23%. What was sequenced was T cells isolated from PBMCs. This chain joins TRBV6-5 and TRBJ2-3; the match to TRBD1 covers 7 bases. The TCR was taken from a human donor in good health. This CDR3 is CASSYNRGADTQYF. The CDR3 coding sequence is TGTGCCAGCAGTTACAACAGGGGAGCAGATACGCAGTATTTT.